These T cell receptor beta chains were read from a single sample in a study of early T cells in non-severe SARS-CoV-2 infection. TCRdb re-called the 5' RACE reads with MiXCR, one entry per CDR3 protein. The sample lists fewer than 110,000 distinct CDR3 sequences, 11% occurring once. Input material: whole blood. These receptor sequences come from an adult who was a healthcare worker with PCR-confirmed SARS-CoV-2 infection or an uninfected control (not recorded which). CDR3s include the opening cysteine and the closing phenylalanine or tryptophan. Fields, in order: CDR3 protein, V gene, J gene.

CASSQGPSGEYEQYF	TRBV3-1	TRBJ2-7
CSAGKTGTVGYTF	TRBV20-1	TRBJ1-2
CASSVEGRINEKLFF	TRBV9	TRBJ1-4
CASSPRTGDSPLHF	TRBV7-2	TRBJ1-6
CASSLLRQGANTGELFF	TRBV28	TRBJ2-2
CASSLGGVDEQYF	TRBV12-3/TRBV12-4	TRBJ2-7
CASKGAGGTEAFF	TRBV12-3/TRBV12-4	TRBJ1-1
CARSGTRQTLRTGANVLTF	TRBV6-4	TRBJ2-6
CASSPTGHEQYF	TRBV5-4	TRBJ2-7
CSVQRLQWVGTLNYGYTF	TRBV20-1	TRBJ1-2
CVTSRVVGLREPGELFF	TRBV15	TRBJ2-2
CASSLRQAGNTIYF	TRBV7-8	TRBJ1-3
CASSLRTRGGLRF	TRBV11-2	TRBJ2-5
CASSQGQGGYQPQHF	TRBV3-1	TRBJ1-5
CASSMGSGGIIGIQYF	TRBV19	TRBJ2-4
CASSSIWTSADKQPTGELFF	TRBV7-3	TRBJ2-2
CASSAGGALFF	TRBV6-5	TRBJ1-4
CASSSGIKQYF	TRBV28	TRBJ2-7
CASSVVGVTYNEQFF	TRBV9	TRBJ2-1
CASSYRPTGASGELFF	TRBV6-2/TRBV6-3	TRBJ2-2
CASSLGRVEQFF	TRBV11-2	TRBJ2-1
CASRPRDPHSYNEQFF	TRBV7-9	TRBJ2-1
CASSVSGGLSYNEQFF	TRBV9	TRBJ2-1
CASSLPQTRNEQFF	TRBV5-1	TRBJ2-1
CASSFSSYNEQFF	TRBV12-3/TRBV12-4	TRBJ2-1
CASSLRPSYNEQFF	TRBV7-8	TRBJ2-1
CASSLGGSDTQYF	TRBV7-9	TRBJ2-3
CASSPTGLKAFF	TRBV28	TRBJ1-1
CASSPGTGRAGANVLTF	TRBV7-2	TRBJ2-6
CASSFGVEQYF	TRBV28	TRBJ2-7
CASSKRGLGQPQHF	TRBV7-2	TRBJ1-5
CASSYRTGRSDEQFF	TRBV6-5	TRBJ2-1
CSASERTLAKNIQYF	TRBV20-1	TRBJ2-4
CASSADDLRETQYF	TRBV9	TRBJ2-5
CATNSVLGGQEAFF	TRBV6-5	TRBJ1-1
CASSRTSGSQGNEQFF	TRBV6-5	TRBJ2-1
CASSPGVQGRYGYTF	TRBV7-2	TRBJ1-2
CASSLDDRKNYGYTF	TRBV5-1	TRBJ1-2
CASSVVGDTEAFF	TRBV9	TRBJ1-1
CASSQSRNQPQHF	TRBV3-1	TRBJ1-5
CASSIQGYGYTF	TRBV7-2	TRBJ1-2
CAISEKRKTSGSYNEQFF	TRBV10-3	TRBJ2-1
CASSEPAGYNEQFF	TRBV6-1	TRBJ2-1
CASAPVVGIYEQYF	TRBV7-2	TRBJ2-7
CASRVQGAGTGELFF	TRBV19	TRBJ2-2
CASRGDRLGNQPQHF	TRBV2	TRBJ1-5
CASSLGQYNEQFF	TRBV7-9	TRBJ2-1
CASSAAYEQYF	TRBV11-2	TRBJ2-7
CASSGGLAPTNEQFF	TRBV5-1	TRBJ2-1
CSASPTPGTSGSSYEQYF	TRBV20-1	TRBJ2-7
CSGDRGGAYNEQFF	TRBV29-1	TRBJ2-1
CASRSGMLDEQFF	TRBV12-5	TRBJ2-1